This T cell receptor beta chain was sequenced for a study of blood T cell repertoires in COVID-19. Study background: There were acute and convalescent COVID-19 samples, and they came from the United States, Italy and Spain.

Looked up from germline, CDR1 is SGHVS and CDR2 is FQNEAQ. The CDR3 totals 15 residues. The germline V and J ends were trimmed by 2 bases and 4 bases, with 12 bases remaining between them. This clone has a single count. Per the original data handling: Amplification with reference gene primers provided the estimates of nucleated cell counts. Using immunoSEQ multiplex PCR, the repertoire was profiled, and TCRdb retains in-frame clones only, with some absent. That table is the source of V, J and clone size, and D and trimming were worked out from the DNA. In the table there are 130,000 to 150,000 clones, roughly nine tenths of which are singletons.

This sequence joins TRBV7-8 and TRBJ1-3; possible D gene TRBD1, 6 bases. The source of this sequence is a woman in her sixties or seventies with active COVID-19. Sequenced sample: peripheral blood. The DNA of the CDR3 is TGTGCCAGCAGCTTAATAGGGGGGGCAGGAAACACCATATATTTT. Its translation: CASSLIGGAGNTIYF.